This T cell receptor beta chain was captured by sequencing in a study of response to subunit inactivated influenza vaccine. Study-level findings and limits: Each seasonal flu vaccination may recruit only limited new T cells, authors suggested.

TCRdb analysed the RT-PCR reads with MiXCR anew, one entry per CDR3 protein. Here the sample spans about 180,000 distinct CDR3 sequences, 9.2% being singletons. This clonotype has just one count. As yet, its antigen is unknown. This CDR3 is built from 14 residues. The V and J ends lost 3 bases and 5 bases, in that order; junction bases with no gene match: 6. Germline V gene lookup returns CDR1 MNHEY and CDR2 SMNVEV (reference sequence). The receptor was isolated from a man between 45 and 60 years old who received an inactivated influenza vaccine. The V and J genes are TRBV27 and TRBJ2-5; 7 bases are a match to TRBD2. This specimen was non-naive T cells sorted from PBMCs, taken on the day of vaccination. CDR3 in amino acids: CASSFRGERETQYF. CDR3 coding DNA: TGTGCCAGCAGTTTTCGGGGGGAACGGGAGACCCAGTACTTC.